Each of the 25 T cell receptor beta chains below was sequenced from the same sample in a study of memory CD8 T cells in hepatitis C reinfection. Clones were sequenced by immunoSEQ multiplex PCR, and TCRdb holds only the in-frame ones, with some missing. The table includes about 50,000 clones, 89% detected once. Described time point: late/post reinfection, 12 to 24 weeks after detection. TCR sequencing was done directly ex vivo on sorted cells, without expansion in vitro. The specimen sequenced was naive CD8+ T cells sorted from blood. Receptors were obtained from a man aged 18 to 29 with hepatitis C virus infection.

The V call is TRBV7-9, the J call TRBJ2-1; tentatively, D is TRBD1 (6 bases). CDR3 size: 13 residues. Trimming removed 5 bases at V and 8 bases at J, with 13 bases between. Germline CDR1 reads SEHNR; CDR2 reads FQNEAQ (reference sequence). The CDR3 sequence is CASSPISGDEQFF. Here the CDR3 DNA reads TGTGCCAGCAGCCCCATCTCAGGGGATGAGCAGTTCTTC.

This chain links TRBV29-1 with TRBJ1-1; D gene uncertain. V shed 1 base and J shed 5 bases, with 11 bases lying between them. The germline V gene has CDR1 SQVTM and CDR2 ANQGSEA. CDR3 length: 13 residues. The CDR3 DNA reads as TGCAGCGTTGAAGGTGAAGTCGGGACTGAAGCTTTCTTT. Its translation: CSVEGEVGTEAFF.

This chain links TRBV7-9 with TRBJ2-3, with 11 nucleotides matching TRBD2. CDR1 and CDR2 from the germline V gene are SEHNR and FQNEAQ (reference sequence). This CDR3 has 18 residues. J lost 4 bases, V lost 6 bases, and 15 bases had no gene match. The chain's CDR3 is CASSSTPLAGGVSDTQYF. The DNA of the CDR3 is TGTGCCAGCAGTTCAACCCCATTAGCGGGAGGGGTCTCAGATACGCAGTATTTT. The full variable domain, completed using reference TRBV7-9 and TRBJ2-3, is DTGVSQNPRHKITKRGQNVTFRCDPISEHNRLYWYRQTLGQGPEFLTYFQNEAQLEKSRLLSDRFSAERPKGSFSTLEIQRTEQGDSAMYLCASSSTPLAGGVSDTQYFGPGTRLTVL.

CDR3 residues: CASKFTGERAYEQYF. Written as DNA, the CDR3 is TGTGCCAGCAAATTCACAGGGGAGAGGGCCTACGAGCAGTACTTC. The genes are TRBV6-6 and TRBJ2-7; TRBD1 matches 7 bases. The CDR3 covers 15 residues. CDR1 and CDR2 (germline): MNHNY, SVGAGI (reference sequence). V gave up 7 bases and J gave up 2 bases; unmatched junction bases: 11.

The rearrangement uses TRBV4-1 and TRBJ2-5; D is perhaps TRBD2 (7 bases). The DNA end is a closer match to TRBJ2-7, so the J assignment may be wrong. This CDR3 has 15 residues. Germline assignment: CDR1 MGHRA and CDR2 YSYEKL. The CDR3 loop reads CASSLGGRGNYEQYF. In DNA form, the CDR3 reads TGCGCCAGCAGCCTTGGGGGGCGGGGGAACTACGAGCAGTACTTC.

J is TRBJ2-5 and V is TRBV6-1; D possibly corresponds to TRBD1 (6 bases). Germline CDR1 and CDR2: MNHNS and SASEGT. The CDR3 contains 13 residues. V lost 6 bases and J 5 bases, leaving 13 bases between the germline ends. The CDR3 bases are TGTGCCAGCAGGGCCCGCGACAGGGAGACCCAGTACTTC. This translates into CASRARDRETQYF.

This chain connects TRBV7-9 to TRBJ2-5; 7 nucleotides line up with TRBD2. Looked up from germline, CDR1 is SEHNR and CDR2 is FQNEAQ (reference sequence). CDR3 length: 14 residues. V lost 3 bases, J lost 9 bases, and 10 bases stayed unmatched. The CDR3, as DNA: TGTGCCAGCAGCTTTTCCGAGGGAGGGCCTTCCCAGTACTTC. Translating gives CASSFSEGGPSQYF.

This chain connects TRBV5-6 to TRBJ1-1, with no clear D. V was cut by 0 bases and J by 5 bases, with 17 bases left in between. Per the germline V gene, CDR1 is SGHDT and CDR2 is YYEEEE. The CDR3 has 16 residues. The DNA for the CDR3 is TGTGCCAGCAGCTTGGCCCTACGGGGATTCGGAACTGAAGCTTTCTTT. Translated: CASSLALRGFGTEAFF.

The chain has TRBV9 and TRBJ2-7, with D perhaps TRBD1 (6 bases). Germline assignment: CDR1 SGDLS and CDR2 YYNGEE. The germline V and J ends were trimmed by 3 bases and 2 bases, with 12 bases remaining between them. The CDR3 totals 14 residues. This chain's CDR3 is CASSAGHGAYEQYF. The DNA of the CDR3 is TGTGCCAGCAGCGCGGGACACGGTGCCTACGAGCAGTACTTC.

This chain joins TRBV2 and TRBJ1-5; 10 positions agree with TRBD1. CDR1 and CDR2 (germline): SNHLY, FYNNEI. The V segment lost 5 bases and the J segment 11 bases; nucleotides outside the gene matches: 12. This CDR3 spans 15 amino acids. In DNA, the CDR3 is TGTGCCAGCAGTACGTCCGGGACAGGGGTGGTAGCCCAGCATTTT. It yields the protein CASSTSGTGVVAQHF.

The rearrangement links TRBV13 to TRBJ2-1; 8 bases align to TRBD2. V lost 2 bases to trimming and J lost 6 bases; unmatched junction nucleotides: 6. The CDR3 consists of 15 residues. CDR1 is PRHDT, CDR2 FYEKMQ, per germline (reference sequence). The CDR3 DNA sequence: TGTGCCAGCAGCTTAATAGGACTAGCAGTCAATGAGCAGTTCTTC. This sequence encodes CASSLIGLAVNEQFF.

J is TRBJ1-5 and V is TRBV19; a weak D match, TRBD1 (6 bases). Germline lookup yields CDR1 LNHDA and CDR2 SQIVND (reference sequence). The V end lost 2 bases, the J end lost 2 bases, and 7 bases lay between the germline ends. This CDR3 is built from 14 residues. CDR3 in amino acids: CASSIPGGNQPQHF. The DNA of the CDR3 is TGTGCCAGTAGTATACCAGGGGGCAATCAGCCCCAGCATTTT.

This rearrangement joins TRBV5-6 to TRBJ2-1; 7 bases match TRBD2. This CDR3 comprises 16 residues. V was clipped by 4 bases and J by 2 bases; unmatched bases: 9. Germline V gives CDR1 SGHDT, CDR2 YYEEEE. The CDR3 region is CASSTSGAGPYNEQFF. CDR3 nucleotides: TGTGCCAGCAGCACCTCGGGAGCGGGACCCTACAATGAGCAGTTCTTC.

DNA for the CDR3: TGTGCCAGCAGCTCCACCATCACTTCTCTGAACACTGAAGCTTTCTTT. This encodes CASSSTITSLNTEAFF. The chain joins TRBV7-9 to TRBJ1-1; D uncertain. Germline V gives CDR1 SEHNR, CDR2 FQNEAQ (reference sequence). Deletions cut 4 bases from V and 0 bases from J, with 15 bases between. This CDR3 is 16 amino acids long. Filled out from reference TRBV7-9 and TRBJ1-1, the complete variable domain reads DTGVSQNPRHKITKRGQNVTFRCDPISEHNRLYWYRQTLGQGPEFLTYFQNEAQLEKSRLLSDRFSAERPKGSFSTLEIQRTEQGDSAMYLCASSSTITSLNTEAFFGQGTRLTVV.

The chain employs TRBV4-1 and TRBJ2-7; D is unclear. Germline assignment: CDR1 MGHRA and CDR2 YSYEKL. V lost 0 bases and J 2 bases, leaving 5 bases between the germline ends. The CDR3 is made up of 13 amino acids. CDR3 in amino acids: CASSQELPYEQYF. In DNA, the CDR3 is TGCGCCAGCAGCCAAGAACTCCCCTACGAGCAGTACTTC.

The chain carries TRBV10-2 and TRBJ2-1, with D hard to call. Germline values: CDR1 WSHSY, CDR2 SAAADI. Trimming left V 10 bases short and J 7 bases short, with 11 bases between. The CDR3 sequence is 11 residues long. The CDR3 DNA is TGCGCCATAATGGCAGGAAATGAGCAGTTCTTC. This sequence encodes CAIMAGNEQFF.

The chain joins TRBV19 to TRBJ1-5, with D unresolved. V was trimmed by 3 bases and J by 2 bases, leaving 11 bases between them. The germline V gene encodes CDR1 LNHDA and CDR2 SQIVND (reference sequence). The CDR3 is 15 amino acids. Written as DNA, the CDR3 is TGTGCCAGTAGTATTACGGCGGCAGGCAATCAGCCCCAGCATTTT. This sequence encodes CASSITAAGNQPQHF.

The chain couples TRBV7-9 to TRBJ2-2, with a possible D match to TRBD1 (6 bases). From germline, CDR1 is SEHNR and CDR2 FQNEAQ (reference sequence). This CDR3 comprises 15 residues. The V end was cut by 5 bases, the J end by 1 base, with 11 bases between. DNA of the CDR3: TGTGCCAGCAGCCACCCGGGACAGAACACCGGGGAGCTGTTTTTT. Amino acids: CASSHPGQNTGELFF.

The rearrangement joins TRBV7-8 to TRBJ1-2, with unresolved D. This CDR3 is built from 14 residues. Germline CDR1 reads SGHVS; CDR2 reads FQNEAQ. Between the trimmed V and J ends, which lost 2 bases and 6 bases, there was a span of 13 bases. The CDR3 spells CASSLQSGKHGYTF. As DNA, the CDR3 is TGTGCCAGCAGCTTACAATCGGGGAAACATGGCTACACCTTC.

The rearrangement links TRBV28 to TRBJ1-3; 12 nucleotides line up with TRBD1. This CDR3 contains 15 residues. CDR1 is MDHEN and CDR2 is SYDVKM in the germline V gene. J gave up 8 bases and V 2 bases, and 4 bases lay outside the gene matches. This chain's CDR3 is CASSLGTGGGDTIYF. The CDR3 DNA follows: TGTGCCAGCAGTTTAGGGACAGGGGGCGGGGACACCATATATTTT.

This chain's CDR3 is CASSWTSGRAGNEQFF. The CDR3 DNA reads as TGTGCCAGCAGTTGGACTAGCGGGAGGGCCGGCAATGAGCAGTTCTTC. The chain employs TRBV6-6 and TRBJ2-1; TRBD2 agrees at 15 bases. Trimming at V came to 4 bases and at J to 6 bases, leaving 4 bases not matched to a gene. This CDR3 has 16 amino acids. Germline CDR1 and CDR2: MNHNY and SVGAGI (reference sequence).

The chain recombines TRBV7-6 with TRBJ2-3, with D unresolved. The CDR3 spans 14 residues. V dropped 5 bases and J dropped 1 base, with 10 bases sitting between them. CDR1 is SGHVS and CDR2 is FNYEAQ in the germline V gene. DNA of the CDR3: TGTGCCAGCAGCACTGCTGGTGGCACAGATACGCAGTATTTT. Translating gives CASSTAGGTDTQYF.

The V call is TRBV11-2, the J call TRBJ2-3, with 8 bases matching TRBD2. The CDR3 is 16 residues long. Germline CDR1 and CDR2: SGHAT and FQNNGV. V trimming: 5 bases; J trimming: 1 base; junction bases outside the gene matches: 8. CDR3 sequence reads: CASSPGRREGTDTQYF. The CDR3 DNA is TGTGCCAGCAGCCCGGGGAGGCGGGAGGGCACAGATACGCAGTATTTT.

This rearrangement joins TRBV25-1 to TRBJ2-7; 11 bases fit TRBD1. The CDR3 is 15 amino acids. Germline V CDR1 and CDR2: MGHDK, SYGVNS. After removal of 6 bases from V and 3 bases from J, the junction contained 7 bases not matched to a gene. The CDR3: CASSLGQGVYYEQYV. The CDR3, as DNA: TGTGCCAGCAGCCTGGGACAGGGGGTGTACTACGAGCAGTACGTC.

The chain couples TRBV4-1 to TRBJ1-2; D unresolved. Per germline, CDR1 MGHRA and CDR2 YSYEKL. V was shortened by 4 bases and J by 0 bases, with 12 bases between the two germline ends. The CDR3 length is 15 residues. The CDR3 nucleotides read TGCGCCAGCAGCCCCGGCGGCGGCACTAACTATGGCTACACCTTC. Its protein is CASSPGGGTNYGYTF.